The clone carrying this TCR beta chain was observed a few times. Its antigen remains unidentified. This sample is part of a study of T cells after yellow fever vaccination. Study as a whole: Libraries from low-cell-number fractions were prepared with the SMART-Seq v4 Ultra Low Input RNA kit. Study-wide results and limits: Only a small proportion of the clonotypes turned up in both the CD4 and the CD8 compartments, likely arising from convergent recombination. Repertoires sorted by FACS could include abundant clonotypes that are contaminants from the bulk population.

It was through 5'RACE template switching that TCR cDNA was made, with a universal primer site and UMIs added. TCRdb itself ran the 5' RACE reads through MiXCR, one entry per CDR3 protein. Of approximately 550,000 distinct CDR3 sequences in the sample, roughly 14% were seen once. The CDR3 runs to 14 residues. V gave up 6 bases and J gave up 2 bases; unmatched junction bases: 7. Germline values: CDR1 MNHNS, CDR2 SASEGT. The sequence was obtained from a man aged 25 to 45 who received the YFV17D yellow fever vaccine. J is TRBJ2-7 and V is TRBV6-1; TRBD2 matches 7 bases. Source: PBMCs, taken on the day of the yellow fever booster vaccination. The CDR3 bases are TGTGCCAGCAGGAGACTAGCTAGGACCTACGAGCAGTACTTC. Translated: CASRRLARTYEQYF.